This T cell receptor (beta chain) was retrieved from a study of T cells in Graves' hyperthyroidism and ophthalmopathy (dated by TCRdb to the late 2010s). Concerning the study at large: Peripheral blood was sampled at the time of initial diagnosis, prior to any treatment. To identify TCR V-J signatures that set the groups apart, the researchers used a discovery cohort of 90 to 100 patients, made up of 43 with Graves' ophthalmopathy and approximately 57 with stable Graves' hyperthyroidism. Whether ophthalmopathy could be predicted prospectively was tested in an independent validation cohort made up of 18 hyperthyroidism patients plus 17 patients who later progressed to ophthalmopathy. The 90 to 100 discovery patients were randomly divided into training and test sets at a 7:3 ratio. In several Graves' hyperthyroidism patients, the study also compared T-cell repertoires from thyroid tissue with T-cell repertoires from blood. After blood sampling, hyperthyroidism patients were treated with methimazole at a starting dose of 30 mg daily, and ophthalmopathy patients were treated with high-dose intravenous methylprednisolone. According to the paper, TCR Vbeta CDR3 sequencing was carried out on some 140 peripheral blood samples, which came from 40 to 45 ophthalmopathy, about 75 hyperthyroidism and roughly 17 progressor patients.

A patient counted as having stable Graves' hyperthyroidism if no progression to ophthalmopathy occurred over 18 months of follow-up. Hyperthyroidism patients were aged 18 to 65 years and newly diagnosed, with disease duration of less than 2 months. Patients with uncontrolled infections, other autoimmune diseases, pregnancy or lactation were excluded. Diagnoses were established on the basis of clinical symptoms, serum thyroxine and TRAb, thyroid ultrasound, and orbital computed tomography. PBMCs were isolated from 7.5 to 10 ml of fresh peripheral blood by Ficoll-Paque density gradient centrifugation. Total RNA was extracted using Trizol reagent, and RNA quality was assessed on an Agilent 2100 Bioanalyzer. What the work shows at the level of the full study, not this receptor alone: No statistical method was used to set the sample size in advance, and investigators knew the group allocation. Most expanded thyroid clonotypes (frequency above 0.001) were also detected in blood, suggesting blood repertoires may reflect thyroid immune responses. During validation, the model predicted progression to ophthalmopathy a median of about 6.3 months ahead of onset, with almost 71% sensitivity and roughly 72% specificity. A model built on a 13 V-J signature distinguished ophthalmopathy from stable hyperthyroidism, reaching around 88% sensitivity and around 82% specificity in cross-validation and 80%/75% in testing.

Cut back by 4 bases and 4 bases, the V and J ends lie 17 bases apart. Based on the germline V gene (reference sequence), the CDR1 and CDR2 sequences are MNHEY and SMNVEV. The CDR3 runs 16 amino acids, cysteine and phenylalanine included. Only CDR3 DNA is held: 48 bases, read in frame from base 1. The TCR beta CDR3 regions were amplified from the RNA transcripts. The TCR CDR3 was subjected to a first round of RT-PCR using the HTBI primer set and the Qiagen OneStep RT-PCR kit. Libraries were constructed in a second round of multiplex PCR, after which size selection and purification were carried out. The libraries were sequenced on an Illumina HiSeq2000 using paired-end 100 bp reads. In the source study's methods: Raw data were processed with SOAPnuke, discarding reads with adapters, uncalled bases, mean Phred below 15, or no exact constant-primer or identifier match. COPE v1.2.5 was used to merge high-quality paired reads, and clonotypes were defined as unique nucleotide sequences. Clonotypes were aligned to IMGT TRBV, TRBD and TRBJ reference segments using MiTCR v1.1. Only V-J combinations with frequency above 0.0001, covering 99% to 99.2% of repertoires, were analysed. A TCS score was defined as the ratio of F50 (clonal expansion) to E x V (chaos), with BLOSUM62-based TCRdist applied between CDR3 peptides within each V-J. Welch's t-statistics and random forest reduced around 550 V-J features to about 13, which were used in a naive Bayes classifier (R e1071). TCRdb trimmed the raw reads at Q25, called clones with MiXCR and kept productive beta chains. Each entry is one CDR3 protein sequence, shown with its most common DNA and genes. The V and J calls and clone size come from TCRdb's table, not from the authors' own analysis. The sample contains fewer than 700,000 distinct CDR3 sequences, roughly 16% of them found a single time. Clones ranked in the top ten supply 3% to 4% of the sample.

This clonotype appeared many times. Its antigen is unknown. No much larger clone exists at a distance of one base, and base qualities are not known. Sequencing used blood. The chain employs TRBV27 and TRBJ2-1; the D segment may tentatively be TRBD1 or TRBD2, each giving 5 matched bases. The sequence came from a woman aged 25 to 45 with Graves' hyperthyroidism. The DNA is as follows: TGTGCCAGCAGTTCCCTAGGGACGGGGCATTACAATGAGCAGTTCTTC. This yields the protein CASSSLGTGHYNEQFF.